These T cell receptor beta chains were read from a single sample in a study of blood T cell repertoires in COVID-19. Sequencing used immunoSEQ multiplex PCR; TCRdb keeps in-frame clones, though not all of them. The data hold roughly 290,000 clones, with 70% to 90% observed a single time. The sequencing input was PBMCs or T cells enriched from blood (not recorded which). Receptor source: a man younger than 45 who had recovered from COVID-19. CDR3s include the opening cysteine and the closing phenylalanine or tryptophan. D genes are given only for firm matches. Clone size, where shown, is once, few, many, or a class for clones that have expanded.

size	D	V	J	DNA	CDR3
NA	NA	TRBV5-1	TRBJ1-4	TGCGCCAGCAGCTTGGGCGCAGGGGCGGGTAAAGAAAAACTGTTTTTT	CASSLGAGAGKEKLFF
NA	TRBD2	TRBV4-1	TRBJ2-5	TGCGCCAGCAGCCCCTACAGTGGCGGGGGGGAGACCCAGTACTTC	CASSPYSGGGETQYF
few	TRBD1	TRBV4-2	TRBJ1-5	TGTGCCAGCAGCCATAGACAGGGCATGGATCAGCCCCAGCATTTT	CASSHRQGMDQPQHF
NA	NA	TRBV7-6	TRBJ1-1	TGTGCCAGCAGCCCTCATAGGGGCAGACCTGAAGCTTTCTTT	CASSPHRGRPEAFF
NA	TRBD1	TRBV7-9	TRBJ2-3	TGTGCCAGCAGCTCGGACAGGCTCCACACAGATACGCAGTATTTT	CASSSDRLHTDTQYF
NA	NA	TRBV2	TRBJ1-1	TGTGCCAGCAACAAGATGAACACTGAAGCTTTCTTT	CASNKMNTEAFF
NA	TRBD1	TRBV25-1	TRBJ1-1	TGTGCCAGCACCCCGAACCTAGGGGGCGGCACTGAAGCTTTCTTT	CASTPNLGGGTEAFF
once	TRBD2	TRBV3-1/TRBV3-2	TRBJ2-5	TGTGCCAGCAGCCAAGACTCAAGCGGGGCGGAGACCCAGTACTTC	CASSQDSSGAETQYF
NA	TRBD1	TRBV5-6	TRBJ2-1	TGTGCCAGCAGTTCCGGGACAGACATTCGGCCCAATGAGCAGTTCTTC	CASSSGTDIRPNEQFF
NA	TRBD1	TRBV5-1	TRBJ2-5	TGCGCCAGCAGCTTTACAGGGGGCCAAGAGACCCAGTACTTC	CASSFTGGQETQYF
NA	TRBD1	TRBV19	TRBJ1-3	TGTGCCAGTAGTGGGAGGACAGGGGCAGGAAACACCATATATTTT	CASSGRTGAGNTIYF
many	TRBD1	TRBV12-3/TRBV12-4	TRBJ1-1	TGTGCCAGCAGCCACGGGACAGGGACTGAAGCTTTCTTT	CASSHGTGTEAFF
NA	TRBD2	TRBV6-2/TRBV6-3	TRBJ2-2	TGTGCCAGCAGTACCCGCGGGGGGGCCTTTGTCGGGGAGCTGTTTTTT	CASSTRGGAFVGELFF
NA	TRBD1	TRBV7-7	TRBJ2-5	TGTGCTAGCAGCCCATCGACAGGGGCCTTAACGGGTTGGGCCCAGTACTTC	CASSPSTGALTGWAQYF
few	TRBD1	TRBV19	TRBJ2-7	TGTGCCAGTAGTACTACAGGGGGCTCCTACGAGCAGTACTTC	CASSTTGGSYEQYF
few	NA	TRBV15	TRBJ1-6	TGTGCCACCAGCAGAGCCGGTTCTTGGCCTCAGGTCCCCTATAATTCACCCCTCCACTTT	CATSRAGSWPQVPYNSPLHF
NA	NA	TRBV20-1	TRBJ1-1	TGCAGTGCTAGAGTTTCTGTTGAAGCTTTCTTT	CSARVSVEAFF
NA	NA	TRBV5-5	TRBJ1-2	TGTGCCAGCAGCTTGGATGGGACACCCCTCGGGGGGTATGGCTACACCTTC	CASSLDGTPLGGYGYTF
NA	NA	TRBV9	TRBJ1-2	TGTGCCAGCAGCTCCACGGGGGGGGCCAGAAATGGCTACACCTTC	CASSSTGGARNGYTF
NA	NA	TRBV5-6	TRBJ1-3	TGTGCCAGCAGCTCGTCTTCAGGGGCTGGAAACACCATATATTTT	CASSSSSGAGNTIYF
NA	NA	TRBV30	TRBJ1-2	TGTGCCTGGAACAGAATTCATTACTATGGCTACACCTTC	CAWNRIHYYGYTF
NA	NA	TRBV5-5	TRBJ1-1	TGTGCCAGCAGCTTGTACCTGACAAACACTGAAGCTTTCTTT	CASSLYLTNTEAFF
NA	NA	TRBV25-1	TRBJ2-2	TGTGCCAGCAGTGAATATCAGGGGACCAACACCGGGGAGCTGTTTTTT	CASSEYQGTNTGELFF
NA	NA	TRBV18	TRBJ2-1	TGTGCCAGCTCACCGAAAATCGGCGGCGAGCAGTTCTTC	CASSPKIGGEQFF
once	TRBD1	TRBV29-1	TRBJ2-7	TGCAGCGTTAACAGGGGGCCAAACGAGCAGTACTTC	CSVNRGPNEQYF
NA	TRBD1	TRBV7-9	TRBJ1-4	TGTGCCAGCAGCTTAACGGGCGGGAGGGGGCGAGAAAAACTGTTTTTT	CASSLTGGRGREKLFF
NA	NA	TRBV30	TRBJ2-1	TGTGCCTGGAGTGGACAGGGAGGAAGTGAGCAGTTCTTC	CAWSGQGGSEQFF
few	TRBD1	TRBV6-5	TRBJ2-7	TGTGCCAGCATCGACAGGGAGATCCTCTACGAGCAGTACTTC	CASIDREILYEQYF
few	NA	TRBV5-4	TRBJ1-2	TGTGCCAGCAGCTTGAACACAGGGTACTATGGCTACACCTTC	CASSLNTGYYGYTF
once	TRBD1	TRBV5-1	TRBJ1-2	TGCGCCAGCAGCTTGACATGGACAGGGCGTACTGACTATGGCTACACCTTC	CASSLTWTGRTDYGYTF
NA	NA	TRBV4-1	TRBJ2-2	TGCGCCAGCAGCCAAGGATGGCAGGGGAACGGGGAGCTGTTTTTT	CASSQGWQGNGELFF
NA	NA	TRBV7-2	TRBJ2-3	TGTGCCAGCAGCTTAGAAGCGACAGGCACAGATACGCAGTATTTT	CASSLEATGTDTQYF
NA	NA	TRBV5-1	TRBJ2-2	TGCGCCAGCAGCTTGGAGAGCGGAGGGAACACCGGGGAGCTGTTTTTT	CASSLESGGNTGELFF
NA	NA	TRBV5-6	TRBJ2-7	TGTGCCAGCAGCTTGCGGGGGGCGCAAGAGCAGTACTTC	CASSLRGAQEQYF
NA	NA	TRBV7-9	TRBJ1-6	TGTGCCAGCAGCTCCCTGGGGGGGGGCGATAATTCACCCCTCCACTTT	CASSSLGGGDNSPLHF
NA	TRBD2	TRBV28	TRBJ2-1	TGTGCCAGCAGTTTATCGGGCGCGGGGGGGACCGAGCAGTTCTTC	CASSLSGAGGTEQFF
NA	TRBD1	TRBV25-1	TRBJ1-2	TGTGCCAGCAGCACGGGAGGGACAGGGGGGTTGAATGGCTACACCTTC	CASSTGGTGGLNGYTF
NA	NA	TRBV6-5	TRBJ1-5	TGTGCCAGCAGTTACTCCCCTGTTAGCAATCAGCCCCAGCATTTT	CASSYSPVSNQPQHF
NA	NA	TRBV11-2	TRBJ2-7	TGTGCCAGCAGGACCGGGGTCGCCCACGAGCAGTACTTC	CASRTGVAHEQYF
NA	NA	TRBV18	TRBJ2-3	TGTGCCAGCTCACTCAATGGAGGTAGCACAGATACGCAGTATTTT	CASSLNGGSTDTQYF
NA	NA	TRBV6-1	TRBJ1-5	TGTGCCAGCAGTGAAAAACCCGCAGTATATAGCAATCAGCCCCAGCATTTT	CASSEKPAVYSNQPQHF
many	TRBD1	TRBV7-2	TRBJ1-5	TGTGCCAGCAGCTGGACCGGACAGGGTCAGCCCCAGCATTTT	CASSWTGQGQPQHF
NA	TRBD1	TRBV6-5	TRBJ1-6	TGTGCCAGCAGTTATACGACAGGGAATTCACCCCTCCACTTT	CASSYTTGNSPLHF
few	TRBD1	TRBV6-5	TRBJ1-2	TGTGCCAGCAGCCGGGACAGGCCTCAATATGGCTACACCTTC	CASSRDRPQYGYTF
NA	NA	TRBV3-1/TRBV3-2	TRBJ1-4	TGTGCCAGCAGCCAAGATCTATGGGAAGGGGGAAAACTGTTTTTT	CASSQDLWEGGKLFF
few	NA	TRBV7-2	TRBJ1-1	TGTGCCAGCAGCTTAGCCCGGGGTGCTACCGCTTTCTTT	CASSLARGATAFF
NA	NA	TRBV29-1	TRBJ1-1	TGCAGCGTTGAAGGGCGGAGTTCCCCGGTGGCTTTCTTT	CSVEGRSSPVAFF
NA	NA	TRBV9	TRBJ2-3	TGTGCCAGCAGCGTCTTGCAGGCGGGAGATACGCAGTATTTT	CASSVLQAGDTQYF
NA	NA	TRBV5-6	TRBJ1-2	TGTGCCAGCACCTTTTTGGGTGGCAGGGGCAGATCTGAGGGCTACACCTTC	CASTFLGGRGRSEGYTF
NA	TRBD1	TRBV7-6	TRBJ2-7	TGTGCCAGCAGCTTAGCGCTCGGACAGGGAGCCTACGAGCAGTACTTC	CASSLALGQGAYEQYF
NA	NA	TRBV6-2/TRBV6-3	TRBJ2-3	TGTGCCAGCAGTTCGAGATCCTATGGGACTCCAGATACGCAGTATTTT	CASSSRSYGTPDTQYF
NA	TRBD1	TRBV5-1	TRBJ2-5	TGCGCCAGCAGCTTGGCGGGACAGGGGTTTCAGGAGACCCAGTACTTC	CASSLAGQGFQETQYF
NA	TRBD1	TRBV4-1	TRBJ1-2	TGCGCCAGCAGCCACCAGGGGGACTATGGCTACACCTTC	CASSHQGDYGYTF
NA	NA	TRBV12-3/TRBV12-4	TRBJ1-2	TGTGCCAGCAGTACAGGGCTTGGCTACACCTTC	CASSTGLGYTF